This TCR beta chain emerged from a study of human T cells and chemical hapten exposure. Germline-derived CDR1 and CDR2 are SGHTA and FQGNSA. Trimming took 4 bases from V and 0 from J; bases not matched to a gene: 3. The CDR3 consists of 14 residues. Specified time point: healthy volunteer bleed at 2 weeks. Unfractionated whole blood yielded total RNA. In its sample, this clonotype was seen many times. TCRdb ran MiXCR on the RACE reads and lists one entry per CDR3 protein. The sample consists of around 130,000 distinct CDR3 sequences, approximately 9% of them appearing once. This receptor was taken from a male donor in good health. Some clones in this sample may be carry-over from other donors' samples. Sequencing used whole blood. The chain joins TRBV7-2 to TRBJ2-7, with TRBD1 matching 7 bases. CDR3 nucleotide sequence: TGTGCCAGCAGCTCGGACAGGTTCTCCTACGAGCAGTACTTC. This sequence encodes CASSSDRFSYEQYF.